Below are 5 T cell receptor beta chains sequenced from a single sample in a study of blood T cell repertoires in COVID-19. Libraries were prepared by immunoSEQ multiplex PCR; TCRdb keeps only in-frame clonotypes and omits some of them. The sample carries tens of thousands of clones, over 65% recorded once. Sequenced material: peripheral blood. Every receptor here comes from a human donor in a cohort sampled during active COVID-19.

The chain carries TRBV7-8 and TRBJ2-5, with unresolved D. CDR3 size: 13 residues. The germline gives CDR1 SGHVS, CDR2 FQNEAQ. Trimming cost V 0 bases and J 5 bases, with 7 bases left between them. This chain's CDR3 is CASSLAFQETQYF. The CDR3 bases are TGTGCCAGCAGCTTAGCTTTCCAGGAGACCCAGTACTTC.

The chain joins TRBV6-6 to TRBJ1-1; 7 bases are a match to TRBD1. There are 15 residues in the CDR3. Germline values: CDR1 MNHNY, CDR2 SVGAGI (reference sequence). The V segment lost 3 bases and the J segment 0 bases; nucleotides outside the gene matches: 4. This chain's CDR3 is CASSYTGAMNTEAFF. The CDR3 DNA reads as TGTGCCAGCAGTTATACAGGGGCGATGAACACTGAAGCTTTCTTT.

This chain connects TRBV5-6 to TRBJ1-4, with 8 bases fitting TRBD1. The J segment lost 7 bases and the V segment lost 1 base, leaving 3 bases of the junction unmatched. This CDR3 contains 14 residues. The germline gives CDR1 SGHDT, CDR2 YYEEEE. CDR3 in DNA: TGTGCCAGCAGCTTGACAGGGGGTAGTGAAAAACTGTTTTTT. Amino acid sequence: CASSLTGGSEKLFF.

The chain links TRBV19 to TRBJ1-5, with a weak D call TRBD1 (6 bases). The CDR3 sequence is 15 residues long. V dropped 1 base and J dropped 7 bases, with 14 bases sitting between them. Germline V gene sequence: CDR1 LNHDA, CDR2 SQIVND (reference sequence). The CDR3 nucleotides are TGTGCCAGTAGTATAGGAGGGGGGGGAGGGCAGCCCCAGCATTTT. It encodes CASSIGGGGGQPQHF.

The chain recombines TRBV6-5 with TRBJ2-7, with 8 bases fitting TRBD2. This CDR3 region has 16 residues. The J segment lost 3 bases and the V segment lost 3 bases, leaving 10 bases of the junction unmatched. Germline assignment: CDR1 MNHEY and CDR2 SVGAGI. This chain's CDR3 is CASSYNAGGPIYEQYF. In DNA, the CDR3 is TGTGCCAGCAGTTATAACGCGGGAGGCCCGATCTACGAGCAGTACTTC.